Listed below are T cell receptor beta chains from one sample, sequenced in a study of shared clonotypes between healthy human individuals. TCRdb keeps only in-frame clones here, not all; method: immunoSEQ multiplex PCR. The table has hundreds of thousands of clones, 95% to 98% seen once. Sequences were obtained from naive CD8+ T cells sorted from blood. All receptors come from a man aged 30 to 45 in good health. Each CDR3 is given with its conserved first and last residue. The D gene is left open where the match is weak. Size tells how often a clone was seen (once, few, many) or the class of an expanded clone, and some rows leave it out.

J	D	size	V	CDR3	DNA
TRBJ1-2	NA	NA	TRBV28	CASRRDPRRDYGYTF	TGTGCCAGCAGACGGGATCCACGTCGAGACTATGGCTACACCTTC
TRBJ2-7	TRBD2	NA	TRBV7-9	CASTEVASGDPYEQYF	TGTGCCAGCACCGAAGTGGCTAGCGGAGACCCCTACGAGCAGTACTTC
TRBJ2-1	TRBD2	NA	TRBV7-9	CASSLSGRYQNNEQFF	TGTGCCAGCAGCTTAAGCGGGAGGTACCAAAACAATGAGCAGTTCTTC
TRBJ2-1	NA	NA	TRBV6-1	CASSASAGAEQFF	TGTGCCAGCAGCGCGTCGGCTGGCGCTGAGCAGTTCTTC
TRBJ2-1	NA	NA	TRBV10-2	CASILASGYNEQFF	NA
TRBJ1-1	NA	NA	TRBV11-2	CASSEDVLGPEAFF	TGTGCCAGCAGCGAGGATGTACTGGGACCCGAAGCTTTCTTT
TRBJ2-1	NA	NA	TRBV6-5	CASSLSRIDDEQFF	TGTGCCAGCAGCCTTTCCCGGATTGATGATGAGCAGTTCTTC
TRBJ2-1	NA	NA	TRBV14	CASSPFPAPEGNEQFF	TGTGCCAGCAGCCCCTTCCCGGCGCCTGAAGGCAATGAGCAGTTCTTC
TRBJ2-5	NA	NA	TRBV7-7	CASSPGTGSQETQYF	TGTGCCAGCAGCCCCGGGACGGGGAGCCAAGAGACCCAGTACTTC
TRBJ2-1	NA	NA	TRBV13	CASSLGGGNEQFF	TGTGCCAGCAGCTTAGGAGGTGGCAATGAGCAGTTCTTC
TRBJ2-7	NA	NA	TRBV2	CASSEAPPYEQYF	TGTGCCAGCAGTGAAGCGCCCCCCTACGAGCAGTACTTC
TRBJ2-3	TRBD1	once	TRBV7-8	CASSLGTGSTDTQYF	TGTGCCAGCAGCTTAGGGACAGGGAGCACAGATACGCAGTATTTT